This T cell receptor (beta chain) was sequenced in a study of long-term antiretroviral therapy in people with HIV. Germline V gene sequence: CDR1 GTSNPN, CDR2 SVGIG (reference sequence). This CDR3 has 12 amino acids. V was clipped by 2 bases and J by 4 bases, with 7 bases between them. Runs used v3.0 of the immunoSEQ assay and were done at survey level. TCRdb's copy holds only in-frame clones and misses some; the assay was immunoSEQ multiplex PCR. The table has 5,000 to 7,500 clones, under 80% seen once. The input for sequencing was unsorted PBMCs, taken 0.5 years before starting antiretroviral therapy. V is TRBV30 and J is TRBJ2-3; no reliable D call. The receptor was isolated from a middle-aged man with HIV. CDR3 nucleotide sequence: TGTGCCTGGAGTCCTCTCCCAGATACGCAGTATTTT. This translates into CAWSPLPDTQYF.